The clone carrying this T cell receptor (beta chain) appeared a single time. This specimen includes other DNA sequences encoding the same CDR3. This record comes from a study of blood T cell repertoires in COVID-19. Study overall: Sample material is recorded as cDNA or gDNA derived from T cells, B-cell-depleted T cells, or PBMCs.

Original processing notes: Reference gene primer amplification gave estimated nucleated cell counts. The protocol was immunoSEQ multiplex PCR, while the TCRdb copy is restricted to in-frame clones and leaves out a portion. V and J calls and clone size come straight from that table; D and trimming were deduced from the DNA. The table lists 130,000 or so clones, 86% of them singletons, with over 8% in the top ten. Germline-derived CDR1 and CDR2 are MNHEY and SVGAGI. Trimming took 5 bases from V and 1 from J; bases not matched to a gene: 4. This CDR3 is built from 14 residues. This receptor was identified in an older woman with acute or convalescent COVID-19. Sequencing input: peripheral blood. V usage is TRBV6-5 and J usage is TRBJ2-7, with 8 bases aligning to TRBD1. The CDR3 bases are TGTGCCAGCAGTCCCGGGACAGGTTCCTACGAGCAGTACTTC. Protein: CASSPGTGSYEQYF.